This passage covers 30 T cell receptor beta chains from one sample sequenced in a study of tumour-infiltrating T cells in Burkitt lymphoma. The method was immunoSEQ multiplex PCR; TCRdb's version includes in-frame clones alone and lacks a portion of them. This table has tens of thousands of clones, around 31% appearing once. The source material was tumor tissue. The receptors were sampled from a human donor with Burkitt lymphoma.

J is TRBJ1-6 and V is TRBV5-1; D is undetermined. The CDR3 sequence is 13 residues long. CDR1 and CDR2 (germline): SGHRS, YFSETQ. V lost 4 bases and J 7 bases, leaving 9 bases between the germline ends. CDR3 sequence (DNA): TGCGCCAGCAGCCCGGCAGAGAATTCACCCCTCCACTTT. Protein sequence: CASSPAENSPLHF.

This clone was detected only a few times. The J gene is TRBJ1-4, the V gene TRBV6-1, with a tentative D call TRBD1 (6 bases). The CDR3 runs to 14 residues. The ends were cut back, 2 bases at V and 3 bases at J, with 7 bases in the middle. Germline V gene data show CDR1 as MNHNS and CDR2 as SASEGT. The CDR3 spells CASSERGANEKLFF. In DNA, the CDR3 is TGTGCCAGCAGTGAAAGGGGGGCTAATGAAAAACTGTTTTTT.

This clone was counted a few times. The chain employs TRBV7-6 and TRBJ2-2, with 8 bases matching TRBD2. The V segment lost 1 base and the J segment 2 bases; nucleotides outside the gene matches: 9. The CDR3 is made up of 18 amino acids. Looked up from germline, CDR1 is SGHVS and CDR2 is FNYEAQ. The CDR3 reads CASSLGMASGGNTGELFF. In DNA, the CDR3 is TGTGCCAGCAGCTTAGGAATGGCCAGCGGGGGAAACACCGGGGAGCTGTTTTTT.

The gene calls are TRBV4-1 and TRBJ2-3; 16 bases align to TRBD2. The trim removed 5 bases at V and 6 bases at J, leaving 8 bases unmatched. Germline V gene lookup returns CDR1 MGHRA and CDR2 YSYEKL. The CDR3 length is 17 residues. The CDR3 loop reads CASSAGTSGGAWDTQYF. Here the CDR3 DNA reads TGCGCCAGCAGCGCCGGGACTAGCGGGGGGGCCTGGGATACGCAGTATTTT.

The chain has TRBV10-3 and TRBJ2-7, with TRBD1 identical over 10 bases. CDR3 length equals 20 residues. From germline, CDR1 is ENHRY and CDR2 SYGVKD. V shed 7 bases and J 2 bases; nucleotides not matched to a gene: 23. The CDR3 is CAITPGDRGIQNLSPYEQYF. Here the CDR3 DNA reads TGTGCCATCACCCCGGGGGACAGGGGAATTCAGAACCTCAGTCCCTACGAGCAGTACTTC.

The sample holds a few counts of this clone. V gene TRBV7-9 combines with J gene TRBJ2-5; 13 bases fit TRBD2. The CDR3 spans 16 residues. V gave up 7 bases and J gave up 2 bases; unmatched junction bases: 7. Germline CDR1 is SEHNR and CDR2 is FQNEAQ (reference sequence). CDR3 sequence: CASITGLAGAQETQYF. The CDR3 DNA reads TGTGCCAGCATCACTGGACTAGCGGGGGCTCAAGAGACCCAGTACTTC. The complete variable domain, with remaining parts taken from reference TRBV7-9 and TRBJ2-5, reads DTGVSQNPRHKITKRGQNVTFRCDPISEHNRLYWYRQTLGQGPEFLTYFQNEAQLEKSRLLSDRFSAERPKGSFSTLEIQRTEQGDSAMYLCASITGLAGAQETQYFGPGTRLLVL.

This chain uses TRBV5-5 with TRBJ1-5; 10 nucleotides line up with TRBD1. Germline CDR1 SGHKS, CDR2 YYEKEE (reference sequence). This CDR3 spans 14 amino acids. Unmatched junction bases numbered 6, after V lost 6 bases and J lost 6 bases. CDR3: CASTRGQGGQPQHF. The CDR3 DNA is TGTGCCAGCACCAGAGGACAGGGGGGTCAGCCCCAGCATTTT.

This clone occurred once. The chain recombines TRBV11-2 with TRBJ1-5, with D possibly TRBD1 on 6 matching bases. The V end was cut by 5 bases, the J end by 6 bases, with 11 bases between. The CDR3 covers 13 residues. The germline V gene has CDR1 SGHAT and CDR2 FQNNGV. In nucleotides, the CDR3 is TGTGCCAGCAGCCAGGGACATCTTCAGCCCCAGCATTTT. Translating gives CASSQGHLQPQHF. Filled out from reference TRBV11-2 and TRBJ1-5, the complete variable domain reads EAGVAQSPRYKIIEKRQSVAFWCNPISGHATLYWYQQILGQGPKLLIQFQNNGVVDDSQLPKDRFSAERLKGVDSTLKIQPAKLEDSAVYLCASSQGHLQPQHFGDGTRLSIL.

This clone was recorded a few times. The rearrangement joins TRBV4-2 to TRBJ2-7, with TRBD1 identical over 7 bases. The J segment lost 3 bases and the V segment lost 3 bases, leaving 8 bases of the junction unmatched. Germline V gene data show CDR1 as LGHNA and CDR2 as YNFKEQ. CDR3 size: 15 residues. As DNA, the CDR3 is TGTGCCAGCAGCCACCGTACAGGGGTGGGCTACGAGCAGTACTTC. Translating it yields CASSHRTGVGYEQYF.

The V and J genes are TRBV19 and TRBJ1-6; 7 positions match TRBD1. The CDR3 is made up of 13 amino acids. CDR1 and CDR2 (germline): LNHDA, SQIVND (reference sequence). V trimming: 8 bases; J trimming: 14 bases; junction bases outside the gene matches: 12. CDR3 bases: TGTGCCAGTGCCGACAGGGACTTGAAAACCCTCCACTTT. Its protein is CASADRDLKTLHF.

In its sample, this clone was seen a few times. This rearrangement joins TRBV5-1 to TRBJ2-3; D unresolved. The CDR3 has 12 residues. Germline V gene data show CDR1 as SGHRS and CDR2 as YFSETQ. V was pared by 1 base and J by 6 bases, with 6 bases between. The CDR3 sequence: CASSLTDDTQYF. CDR3 DNA sequence: TGCGCCAGCAGCTTGACAGACGATACGCAGTATTTT. Drawing the rest from reference TRBV5-1 and TRBJ2-3, the complete variable domain is KAGVTQTPRYLIKTRGQQVTLSCSPISGHRSVSWYQQTPGQGLQFLFEYFSETQRNKGNFPGRFSGRQFSNSRSEMNVSTLELGDSALYLCASSLTDDTQYFGPGTRLTVL.

This clone has just a few counts. The CDR3 reads CASSNQRGGEAFF. CDR3 DNA: TGTGCCAGCAGCAATCAGAGAGGTGGTGAAGCTTTCTTT. The V gene is TRBV7-9, the J gene TRBJ1-1; D is uncertain. The V end lost 5 bases, the J end lost 7 bases, and 14 bases lay between the germline ends. The CDR3 spans 13 residues. Germline V CDR1 and CDR2: SEHNR, FQNEAQ (reference sequence).

This clone was counted between two and nine times. The CDR3 is CASAPGAGTNSPLHF. The CDR3 DNA follows: TGTGCCAGCGCTCCGGGAGCCGGGACAAATTCACCCCTCCACTTT. The chain uses TRBV18 and TRBJ1-6, with TRBD1 as a possible D gene (6 bases). Germline V lookup: CDR1 KGHSH, CDR2 LQKENI. Trimming took 8 bases from V and 7 from J, leaving 18 bases between them. The CDR3 consists of 15 residues.

This chain's CDR3 is CASSTQGGQETQYF. DNA for the CDR3: TGCGCCAGCAGCACCCAAGGGGGTCAAGAGACCCAGTACTTC. V and J are TRBV5-1 and TRBJ2-5, with D perhaps TRBD1 (6 bases). V dropped 4 bases and J dropped 2 bases, with 12 bases sitting between them. Germline-derived CDR1 and CDR2 are SGHRS and YFSETQ. CDR3 length: 14 residues.

A few counts support this clone. The chain recombines TRBV2 with TRBJ1-3; D is unresolved. Germline CDR1 SNHLY, CDR2 FYNNEI. CDR3 size: 14 residues. Trimming cost V 3 bases and J 4 bases, with 10 bases left between them. In nucleotides, the CDR3 is TGTGCCAGCAGTGATCGGGGTGCGGGAAACACCATATATTTT. This sequence encodes CASSDRGAGNTIYF.

The gene calls are TRBV14 and TRBJ1-1; 7 bases line up with TRBD1. Germline V lookup: CDR1 SGHDN, CDR2 FVKESK. The CDR3 consists of 16 residues. The ends lost 2 bases at V and 7 bases at J; junction bases unmatched: 13. CDR3 sequence: CASSQLEQGRWIEAFF. CDR3 coding DNA: TGTGCCAGCAGCCAACTTGAACAGGGGAGATGGATTGAAGCTTTCTTT.

The rearrangement links TRBV19 to TRBJ2-2; D is ambiguous. With 7 bases removed from V and 5 bases from J, the gap between germline ends came to 17 bases. In germline, CDR1 is LNHDA, CDR2 SQIVND (reference sequence). The CDR3 covers 15 residues. The CDR3 region is CASTPWAGGTGELFF. The CDR3 DNA follows: TGTGCCAGTACCCCGTGGGCCGGTGGTACCGGGGAGCTGTTTTTT.

The chain combines TRBV7-2 with TRBJ1-2; D unclear. V was pared by 0 bases and J by 4 bases, with 6 bases between. This CDR3 has 13 residues. CDR1 and CDR2 (germline): SGHTA, FQGNSA. The CDR3 protein is CASSLASTYGYTF. Written as DNA, the CDR3 is TGTGCCAGCAGCTTAGCGTCGACCTATGGCTACACCTTC.

This chain joins TRBV2 and TRBJ2-7, with 7 bases fitting TRBD1. CDR3 length equals 13 residues. The J segment lost 5 bases and the V segment lost 3 bases, leaving 4 bases of the junction unmatched. Per the germline V gene, CDR1 is SNHLY and CDR2 is FYNNEI. This CDR3 is CASSDLGQNEQYF. The CDR3 DNA sequence: TGTGCCAGCAGTGACCTGGGACAGAACGAGCAGTACTTC.

The chain combines TRBV5-5 with TRBJ1-1; the D gene is possibly TRBD1 (5 bases). The germline V gene has CDR1 SGHKS and CDR2 YYEKEE (reference sequence). The CDR3 length is 14 residues. The V and J ends lost 5 bases and 4 bases respectively, with 15 bases between them. The CDR3 DNA is TGTGCCAGCAGACAAGACAGAGGGCTCACTGAAGCTTTCTTT. Protein sequence: CASRQDRGLTEAFF.

This clone has a handful of counts. The genes are TRBV14 and TRBJ2-5; D could derive from TRBD1 or TRBD2 (5 bases each). The CDR3 has 17 residues. CDR1 is SGHDN and CDR2 is FVKESK in the germline V gene. The V end was cut by 4 bases, the J end by 2 bases, with 20 bases between. The CDR3 nucleotides read TGTGCCAGCAGCCGGCAAAGAACCGGGGCCCGACAAGAGACCCAGTACTTC. Amino acids: CASSRQRTGARQETQYF.

This chain connects TRBV7-9 to TRBJ1-2, with D possibly being TRBD1 (6 bases). The germline V gene has CDR1 SEHNR and CDR2 FQNEAQ (reference sequence). The V end was cut by 1 base, the J end by 4 bases, with 13 bases between. This CDR3 has 15 amino acids. This chain's CDR3 is CASSLVAGGGYGYTF. The CDR3, as DNA: TGTGCCAGCAGCTTAGTTGCTGGGGGCGGCTATGGCTACACCTTC.

J is TRBJ1-1 and V is TRBV7-2, with unresolved D. This CDR3 region has 11 residues. Germline V gene data show CDR1 as SGHTA and CDR2 as FQGNSA. V gave up 2 bases and J gave up 4 bases, with 2 bases separating them. CDR3 protein: CASSLTTEAFF. The CDR3 DNA follows: TGTGCCAGCAGCTTAACCACTGAAGCTTTCTTT. The full variable domain, rest sourced from reference TRBV7-2 and TRBJ1-1, is GAGVSQSPSNKVTEKGKDVELRCDPISGHTALYWYRQSLGQGLEFLIYFQGNSAPDKSGLPSDRFSAERTGGSVSTLTIQRTQQEDSAVYLCASSLTTEAFFGQGTRLTVV.

This rearrangement joins TRBV18 to TRBJ2-5; D gene ambiguous. The CDR3 length is 15 residues. Per germline, CDR1 KGHSH and CDR2 LQKENI. Trimming took 3 bases from V and 0 from J, leaving 11 bases between them. CDR3 DNA sequence: TGTGCCAGCTCACCCAACCTTGGGTACCAAGAGACCCAGTACTTC. Amino acids: CASSPNLGYQETQYF.

As concerns this clone: At one of its ends the junction is not consistent with the germline gene, which may arise from a read error. This sequence joins TRBV10-3 and TRBJ1-3, with unresolved D. The CDR3 is made up of 12 amino acids. Looked up from germline, CDR1 is ENHRY and CDR2 is SYGVKD. The CDR3 DNA reads as TGTGCCATCGGTGATAGGGGAAACACCATATATTTT. This codes for CAIGDRGNTIYF.

The rearrangement uses TRBV27 and TRBJ2-3, with D perhaps TRBD2 (5 bases). The germline V gene has CDR1 MNHEY and CDR2 SMNVEV (reference sequence). With 7 bases removed from V and 4 bases from J, the gap between germline ends came to 18 bases. The CDR3 extends over 15 amino acids. This CDR3 is CASKVAGPAPDTQYF. The CDR3 nucleotides read TGTGCCAGCAAAGTGGCGGGTCCCGCTCCAGATACGCAGTATTTT.

This clone has just a few counts. V gene TRBV4-3 combines with J gene TRBJ1-2; D remains unclear. Germline V gene data show CDR1 as LGHNA and CDR2 as YSLEER. The CDR3 consists of 14 residues. Trimming shortened V by 0 bases and J by 8 bases, and 13 bases separated the two germline ends. The CDR3, as DNA: TGCGCCAGCAGCCAAGATCGTGGATCGGGAGGCTACACCTTC. Encoded protein: CASSQDRGSGGYTF.

V is TRBV27 and J is TRBJ1-1; D not resolved. Deletions cut 5 bases from V and 4 bases from J, with 11 bases between. This CDR3 spans 13 amino acids. Germline V CDR1 and CDR2: MNHEY, SMNVEV (reference sequence). CDR3 DNA: TGTGCCAGCAGTCCACTCCCCGGCACTGAAGCTTTCTTT. It encodes CASSPLPGTEAFF.

This clone turned up a few times. The J gene is TRBJ2-2, the V gene TRBV4-3, with TRBD2 as a possible D gene (5 bases). The CDR3 is 14 amino acids. CDR1 and CDR2 from the germline V gene are LGHNA and YSLEER. With 8 bases removed from V and 0 bases from J, the gap between germline ends came to 10 bases. CDR3 loop: CASSAGANTGELFF. For the CDR3, the DNA is TGCGCCAGCTCCGCGGGCGCGAACACCGGGGAGCTGTTTTTT.

This clone was found a few times. V gene TRBV9 combines with J gene TRBJ1-4; perhaps TRBD1 as D (5 bases). Germline lookup yields CDR1 SGDLS and CDR2 YYNGEE. V lost 5 bases to trimming and J lost 8 bases, with 13 bases between them. The CDR3 contains 13 residues. The CDR3 loop reads CASSATWGEKLFF. The CDR3 DNA follows: TGTGCCAGCAGTGCAACTTGGGGGGAAAAACTGTTTTTT.